Each of the 16 T cell receptor beta chains below was sequenced from the same sample in a study of OX40 agonist ivuxolimab in advanced cancers. The library was prepared using the immunoSEQ multiplex PCR assay. This is the immuneACCESS table as TCRdb keeps it, with only in-frame sequences that have V and J called. A part of the clones is gone; compared with another copy, unresolved V genes explain less than half, and the rest is unexplained. The sample includes some 87,000 clones, with around 91% observed a single time. The top ten hold around 1.5% of the sample. The starting material was CD4+ or CD8+ T cells sorted from blood, obtained in a trial of the OX40 agonist ivuxolimab. The receptors originated from an adult with an advanced solid tumor such as melanoma, head and neck, liver or kidney cancer.

This sequence joins TRBV29-1 and TRBJ1-1, with TRBD1 identical over 10 bases. This CDR3 spans 12 amino acids. V was clipped by 6 bases and J by 4 bases; unmatched bases: 2. In germline, CDR1 is SQVTM, CDR2 ANQGSEA. The CDR3 region has the DNA TGCAGCGTGAGGACAGGGGGCACTGAAGCTTTCTTT. It codes for CSVRTGGTEAFF.

The V and J genes are TRBV4-3 and TRBJ2-4, with 8 bases identical to TRBD1. Germline assignment: CDR1 LGHNA and CDR2 YSLEER. The CDR3 spans 16 residues. With 1 base clipped from V and 12 bases from J, the junction kept 14 bases outside the gene matches. The CDR3 is CASSQGMVGQGFTQYF. Written as DNA, the CDR3 is TGCGCCAGCAGCCAAGGCATGGTAGGACAGGGTTTTACTCAGTACTTC.

J is TRBJ1-1 and V is TRBV27, with 8 bases fitting TRBD1. The CDR3 has 14 amino acids. V lost 6 bases to trimming and J lost 0 bases; unmatched junction nucleotides: 3. Looked up from germline, CDR1 is MNHEY and CDR2 is SMNVEV (reference sequence). The CDR3 nucleotides read TGTGCCAGCAGCCGGACAGGGATGAACACTGAAGCTTTCTTT. This encodes CASSRTGMNTEAFF.

The rearrangement uses TRBV10-2 and TRBJ2-7, with a possible D match to TRBD2 (6 bases). CDR1 WSHSY and CDR2 SAAADI come from the germline V gene. Between the trimmed V and J ends, which lost 3 bases and 6 bases, there was a span of 12 bases. The CDR3 has 13 residues. The CDR3 region has the DNA TGCGCCAGCAGTGAAACTAGCCTAAGCGAGCAGTACTTC. This sequence encodes CASSETSLSEQYF.

This clone was seen a few times. The genes are TRBV9 and TRBJ1-1; D is possibly TRBD1 (6 bases). The V and J ends lost 3 bases and 1 base respectively, with 10 bases between them. CDR3 length: 14 residues. Germline CDR1 reads SGDLS; CDR2 reads YYNGEE. The CDR3 region has the DNA TGTGCCAGCAGCGCACAGACAGGGAACACTGAAGCTTTCTTT. Translating gives CASSAQTGNTEAFF.

This chain connects TRBV6-5 to TRBJ1-5, with D hard to call. The germline CDR1 and CDR2 sequences are MNHEY and SVGAGI. V lost 0 bases to trimming and J lost 7 bases, with 10 bases between them. This CDR3 has 14 amino acids. The CDR3 loop is CASSYSAVGQPQHF. CDR3 in DNA: TGTGCCAGCAGTTACTCGGCGGTAGGCCAGCCCCAGCATTTT.

The chain uses TRBV27 and TRBJ1-2; 7 positions agree with TRBD1. Germline assignment: CDR1 MNHEY and CDR2 SMNVEV (reference sequence). The CDR3 is 14 amino acids. Trimming took 0 bases from V and 4 from J; bases not matched to a gene: 2. The CDR3 sequence is CASSLSGDSYGYTF. As DNA, the CDR3 is TGTGCCAGCAGTTTATCGGGGGACAGCTATGGCTACACCTTC.

The rearrangement joins TRBV7-6 to TRBJ2-1, with D tentatively TRBD1 (6 bases). Germline V CDR1 and CDR2: SGHVS, FNYEAQ. The CDR3 is made up of 14 amino acids. The V and J ends lost 1 base and 10 bases respectively, with 14 bases between them. This CDR3 reads CASSLGSPRGEQFF. The CDR3 coding sequence is TGTGCCAGCAGCTTAGGGTCCCCTAGGGGGGAGCAGTTCTTC.

The V and J genes are TRBV7-9 and TRBJ2-1, with a possible D match to TRBD1 (5 bases). The CDR3 length is 15 residues. The germline V gene encodes CDR1 SEHNR and CDR2 FQNEAQ (reference sequence). Between the trimmed V and J ends, which lost 5 bases and 0 bases, there was a span of 11 bases. This chain's CDR3 is CASSPDTSSYNEQFF. The CDR3 DNA sequence: TGTGCCAGCAGCCCGGACACAAGCTCCTACAATGAGCAGTTCTTC.

This chain uses TRBV10-3 with TRBJ2-5; the D gene is possibly TRBD2 (7 bases). The germline V and J ends were trimmed by 4 bases and 7 bases, with 13 bases remaining between them. Germline CDR1 is ENHRY and CDR2 is SYGVKD. CDR3 length: 13 amino acids. The CDR3 protein is CAISALGGRTQYF. The CDR3, as DNA: TGTGCCATCAGTGCTCTGGGGGGGCGGACCCAGTACTTC.

The chain joins TRBV6-1 to TRBJ2-3, with D maybe TRBD1 (5 bases). The CDR3 is 12 residues long. CDR1 is MNHNS, CDR2 SASEGT, per germline. V lost 7 bases to trimming and J lost 2 bases, with 7 bases between them. The CDR3 loop reads CASMGLTDTQYF. The CDR3 DNA sequence: TGTGCCAGCATGGGGCTCACAGATACGCAGTATTTT.

This clone was counted a single time. The chain links TRBV29-1 to TRBJ2-7; TRBD2 might be the D (6 bases). Germline CDR1 reads SQVTM; CDR2 reads ANQGSEA. The CDR3 spans 13 residues. With 5 bases removed from V and 2 bases from J, the gap between germline ends came to 13 bases. The CDR3 DNA follows: TGCAGCGTTAGCCAGGGAGGCCCCTACGAGCAGTACTTC. This sequence encodes CSVSQGGPYEQYF.

The rearrangement uses TRBV14 and TRBJ2-2; tentative D call: TRBD2 (7 bases). Trimming left V 4 bases short and J 1 base short, with 25 bases between. Germline loops: CDR1 SGHDN, CDR2 FVKESK. The CDR3 length is 20 residues. CDR3 DNA: TGTGCCAGCAGCCCGCGGCTTTTCGGGGGGCAAATAAGGAACACCGGGGAGCTGTTTTTT. This encodes CASSPRLFGGQIRNTGELFF.

This clone was detected a few times. The chain carries TRBV30 and TRBJ1-6; 8 nucleotides match TRBD1. The V gene end was trimmed by 0 bases and the J gene end by 7 bases; junction bases not matched to a gene: 5. The CDR3 contains 15 residues. CDR1 and CDR2 from the germline V gene are GTSNPN and SVGIG (reference sequence). CDR3 sequence (DNA): TGTGCCTGGAGTGTACAACAGGGGGTGAATTCACCCCTCCACTTT. It specifies CAWSVQQGVNSPLHF.

This clone is a singleton in its sample. The chain joins TRBV4-2 to TRBJ1-3; unclear D gene. CDR3 length: 16 residues. CDR1 and CDR2 (germline): LGHNA, YNFKEQ. V was pared by 0 bases and J by 2 bases, with 11 bases between. The CDR3, as DNA: TGTGCCAGCAGCCAAGATGAAGGGAGGACTGGAAACACCATATATTTT. Amino acids: CASSQDEGRTGNTIYF.

Only one count was recorded for this clone. This sequence joins TRBV29-1 and TRBJ1-2; D unclear. Trimming pared 3 bases from V and 5 bases from J, leaving 10 bases between. The CDR3 has 12 residues. Germline V lookup: CDR1 SQVTM, CDR2 ANQGSEA. CDR3 bases: TGCAGCGTTGAGGAGGAAAGTTATGGCTACACCTTC. The encoded protein is CSVEEESYGYTF.